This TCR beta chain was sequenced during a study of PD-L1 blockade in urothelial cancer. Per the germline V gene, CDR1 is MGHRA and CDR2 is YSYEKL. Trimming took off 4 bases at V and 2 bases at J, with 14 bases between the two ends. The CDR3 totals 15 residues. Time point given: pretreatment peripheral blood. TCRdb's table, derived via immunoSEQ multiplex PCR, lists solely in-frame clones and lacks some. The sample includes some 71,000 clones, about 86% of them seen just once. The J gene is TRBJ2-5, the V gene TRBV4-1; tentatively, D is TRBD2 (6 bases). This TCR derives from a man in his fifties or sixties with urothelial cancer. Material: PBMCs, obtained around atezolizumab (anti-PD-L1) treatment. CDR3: CASSRLRGPQETQYF. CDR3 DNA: TGCGCCAGCAGCCGACTGCGGGGACCTCAAGAGACCCAGTACTTC.